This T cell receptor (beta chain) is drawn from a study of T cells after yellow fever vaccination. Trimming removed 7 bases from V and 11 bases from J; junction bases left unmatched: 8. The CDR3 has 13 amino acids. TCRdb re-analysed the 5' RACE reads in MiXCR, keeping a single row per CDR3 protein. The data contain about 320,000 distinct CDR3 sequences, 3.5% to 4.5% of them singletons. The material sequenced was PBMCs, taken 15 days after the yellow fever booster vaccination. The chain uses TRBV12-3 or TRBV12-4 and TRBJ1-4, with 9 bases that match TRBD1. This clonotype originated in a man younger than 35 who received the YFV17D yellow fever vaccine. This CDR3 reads CASNPQGAGKLFF. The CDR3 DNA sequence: TGTGCCAGCAACCCACAGGGGGCCGGGAAACTGTTTTTT.